The TCR beta chain under discussion was sequenced for a study of T-cell memory formation after mild COVID-19. Study-level background: The study found TCR clusters largely donor specific.

The CDR3 covers 17 residues. The germline V gene has CDR1 SEHNR and CDR2 FQNEAQ (reference sequence). J gave up 0 bases and V 1 base, and 6 bases lay outside the gene matches. Study-wide points: Contracting clones, day 15 to 85, had balanced CD4/CD8, and later expanders favored CD4+. Some responding clones appeared in pre-infection memory, suggesting cross-reactive memory joined.

A few counts support this clonotype. Its cognate antigen is unknown. TCRalpha and TCRbeta libraries used 5'RACE with constant-segment primers and UMIs. One entry per CDR3 protein results from TCRdb running MiXCR on the 5' RACE reads. The sample carries about 340,000 distinct CDR3 sequences, 13% recorded once. The chain links TRBV7-9 to TRBJ2-3; 8 nucleotides align to TRBD2. Sequences were obtained from PBMCs or a T cell subset sorted from them (not recorded which). This clonotype originated in a man between 18 and 35 years old who had mild COVID-19 (a few samples of this study predate the infection). Cell type and time point are not known. The CDR3 reads CASSLGVAGISTDTQYF. CDR3 DNA sequence: TGTGCCAGCAGCTTAGGGGTAGCGGGGATTAGCACAGATACGCAGTATTTT.